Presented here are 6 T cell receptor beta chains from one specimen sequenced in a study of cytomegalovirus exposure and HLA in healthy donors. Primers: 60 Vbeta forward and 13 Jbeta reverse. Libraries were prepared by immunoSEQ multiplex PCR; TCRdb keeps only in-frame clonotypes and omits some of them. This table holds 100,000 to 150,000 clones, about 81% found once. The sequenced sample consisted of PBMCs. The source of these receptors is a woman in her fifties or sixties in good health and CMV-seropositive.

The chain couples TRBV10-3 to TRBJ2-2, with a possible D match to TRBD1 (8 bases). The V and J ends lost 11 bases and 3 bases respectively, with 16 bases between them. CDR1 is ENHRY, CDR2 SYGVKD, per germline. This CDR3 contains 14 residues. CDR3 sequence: CAGGATGDTGELFF. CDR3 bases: TGTGCCGGGGGGGCGACAGGGGACACCGGGGAGCTGTTTTTT.

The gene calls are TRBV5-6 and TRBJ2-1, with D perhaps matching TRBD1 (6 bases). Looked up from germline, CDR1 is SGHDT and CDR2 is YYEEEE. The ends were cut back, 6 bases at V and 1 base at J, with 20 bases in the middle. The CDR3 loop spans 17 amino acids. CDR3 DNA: TGTGCCAGCACCCCCCTGGGTGGGGGCGGTTCCTACAATGAGCAGTTCTTC. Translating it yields CASTPLGGGGSYNEQFF.

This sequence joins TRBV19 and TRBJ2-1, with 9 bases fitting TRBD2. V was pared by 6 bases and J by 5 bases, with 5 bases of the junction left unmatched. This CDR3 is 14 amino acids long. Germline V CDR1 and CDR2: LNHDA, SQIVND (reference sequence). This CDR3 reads CASRPRTSDNEQFF. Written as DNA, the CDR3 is TGTGCCAGTAGACCCCGGACTAGCGACAATGAGCAGTTCTTC.

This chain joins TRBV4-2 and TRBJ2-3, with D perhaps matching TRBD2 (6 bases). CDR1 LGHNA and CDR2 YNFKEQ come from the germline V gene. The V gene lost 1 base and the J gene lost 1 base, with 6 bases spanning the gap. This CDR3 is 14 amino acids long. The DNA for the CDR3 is TGTGCCAGCAGCCAAGCTAGCGGCACAGATACGCAGTATTTT. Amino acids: CASSQASGTDTQYF.

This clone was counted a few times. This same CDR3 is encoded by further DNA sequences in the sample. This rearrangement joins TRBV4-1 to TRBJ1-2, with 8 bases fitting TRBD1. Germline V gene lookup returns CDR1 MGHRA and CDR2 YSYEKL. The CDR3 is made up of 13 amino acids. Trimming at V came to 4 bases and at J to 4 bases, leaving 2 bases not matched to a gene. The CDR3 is CASSRGQGYGYTF. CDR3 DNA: TGCGCCAGCAGCCGAGGACAGGGCTATGGCTACACCTTC.

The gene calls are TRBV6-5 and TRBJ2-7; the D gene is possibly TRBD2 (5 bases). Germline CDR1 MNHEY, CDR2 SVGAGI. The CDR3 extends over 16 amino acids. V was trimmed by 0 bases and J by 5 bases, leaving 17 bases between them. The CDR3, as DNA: TGTGCCAGCAGTTACTCGAGACCTGGAGGTGCTCACGAGCAGTACTTC. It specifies CASSYSRPGGAHEQYF.